The subject of this entry is one T cell receptor (beta chain). Antigen unknown. The germline CDR1 and CDR2 sequences are SGHRS and YFSETQ. This CDR3 region has 15 residues. V was trimmed by 1 base and J by 12 bases, leaving 20 bases between them. The data stem from a study of T-cell reconstitution after alpha-beta-depleted transplantation in children. Unique molecular identifiers featured in how the TCRbeta library was prepared. TCRdb independently ran MiXCR on the PCR reads; one entry per CDR3 protein. The sample shows fewer than 400,000 distinct CDR3 sequences, around 25% of them seen only once. Study-wide findings and caveats: Several hundred expanded graft clones reportedly were the source of alpha-beta T cells about two months after transplant.

The chain employs TRBV5-1 and TRBJ2-1; maybe TRBD2 (5 bases). Material: PBMCs, mostly from graft donor cells, obtained 180 days after TCRalphabeta/CD19-depleted stem cell transplant. The source of this sequence is a male patient under 18 who had a stem cell transplant for acute lymphoblastic leukemia, so the T cells may come from the graft donor. The CDR3 protein is CASSLKGTAPAGQFF. DNA for the CDR3: TGCGCCAGCAGCTTGAAGGGCACTGCCCCCGCGGGGCAGTTCTTC.